The 26 T cell receptor beta chains presented below share a single source sample, sequenced in a study of Graves' ophthalmopathy and Graves' hyperthyroidism. Investigators amplified TCR beta CDR3 regions from RNA transcripts. The first round was an RT-PCR with HTBI primers, and the second round was a multiplex PCR. One entry per CDR3 protein, called by TCRdb with MiXCR from the multiplex PCR reads. The sample consists of about 740,000 distinct CDR3 sequences, 40% of them appearing once. Sequencing used peripheral blood. The receptors originated from an adult man with Graves' ophthalmopathy.

This clonotype was seen repeatedly, ten times or more. The genes are TRBV7-9 and TRBJ2-5, with D possibly TRBD1 on 5 matching bases. This CDR3 is built from 14 residues. The ends were cut back, 1 base at V and 4 bases at J, with 10 bases in the middle. Germline-derived CDR1 and CDR2 are SEHNR and FQNEAQ (reference sequence). For the CDR3, the DNA is TGTGCCAGCAGCTTAGTGTCAGGGCGAGAGACCCAGTACTTC. As protein: CASSLVSGRETQYF.

V is TRBV4-3 and J is TRBJ1-2; 7 bases are shared with TRBD1. J gave up 3 bases and V 2 bases, and 6 bases lay outside the gene matches. Germline CDR1 LGHNA, CDR2 YSLEER. The CDR3 contains 15 residues. The CDR3 nucleotides are TGCGCCAGCAGCCAATTGGCAGGGGGGTACTATGGCTACACCTTC. It codes for CASSQLAGGYYGYTF.

The CDR3 sequence is CSATRGNTIYF. The DNA for the CDR3 is TGCAGTGCTACCAGAGGAAACACCATATATTTT. This chain joins TRBV20-1 and TRBJ1-3; D not certain. V was shortened by 4 bases and J by 4 bases, with 5 bases between the two germline ends. The CDR3 consists of 11 residues. Germline assignment: CDR1 DFQATT and CDR2 SNEGSKA (reference sequence).

As for this clonotype: The CDR3 carries no conserved terminal phenylalanine or tryptophan, so it likely arises from a read error. V and J are TRBV7-2 and TRBJ2-7; 11 bases fit TRBD2. The CDR3 runs to 15 residues. Germline CDR1 reads SGHTA; CDR2 reads FQGNSA. Trimming cost V 5 bases and J 2 bases; bases outside gene matches: 5. The CDR3 loop reads CASSTTSGSTYEQYL. DNA of the CDR3: TGTGCCAGCAGCACCACTAGCGGGAGTACCTACGAGCAGTACCTC.

This clonotype was seen a handful of times. The CDR3, as DNA: TGCAGTGCTAGACGCCCGGGACAGGATGGTTCACCCCTCCACTTT. This translates into CSARRPGQDGSPLHF. The chain combines TRBV20-1 with TRBJ1-6; 8 positions match TRBD1. Germline loops: CDR1 DFQATT, CDR2 SNEGSKA (reference sequence). The V gene end was trimmed by 2 bases and the J gene end by 9 bases; junction bases not matched to a gene: 9. The CDR3 has 15 amino acids.

This chain connects TRBV19 to TRBJ2-7; TRBD1 is a possible D gene (6 bases). Per germline, CDR1 LNHDA and CDR2 SQIVND (reference sequence). V was trimmed by 4 bases and J by 0 bases, leaving 10 bases between them. The CDR3 has 14 residues. This CDR3 reads CASSKTGSSYEQYF. CDR3 nucleotide sequence: TGTGCCAGTAGTAAAACAGGGAGCTCCTACGAGCAGTACTTC.

CDR3 loop: CASSIAQGDYEQYF. The CDR3 DNA follows: TGTGCCAGTAGTATAGCCCAGGGGGACTACGAGCAGTACTTC. The rearrangement uses TRBV19 and TRBJ2-7, with 7 bases fitting TRBD1. Germline values: CDR1 LNHDA, CDR2 SQIVND (reference sequence). The V gene end was trimmed by 1 base and the J gene end by 3 bases; junction bases not matched to a gene: 3. CDR3 length equals 14 residues.

This clonotype was counted a single time. This sequence joins TRBV15 and TRBJ1-5; 9 bases line up with TRBD1. Germline V CDR1 and CDR2: LNHNV, YYDKDF (reference sequence). J was trimmed by 7 bases and V by 4 bases; bases with no gene match: 5. CDR3 length: 14 amino acids. The CDR3 nucleotides read TGTGCCACCAGCATTGGACAGGGGAACCAGCCCCAGCATTTT. This gives the protein CATSIGQGNQPQHF.

This clonotype was recorded a few times. V is TRBV7-6 and J is TRBJ2-5; D unresolved. V lost 5 bases and J 5 bases, leaving 12 bases between the germline ends. CDR3 length: 13 residues. CDR1 and CDR2 (germline): SGHVS, FNYEAQ. CDR3: CASSPTRPETQYF. CDR3 nucleotide sequence: TGTGCCAGCAGCCCCACCAGACCGGAGACCCAGTACTTC.

There are many counts of this clonotype. V usage is TRBV19 and J usage is TRBJ1-2; maybe TRBD1 (5 bases). Germline V gene lookup returns CDR1 LNHDA and CDR2 SQIVND (reference sequence). The CDR3 runs 14 residues. Trimming pared 7 bases from V and 3 bases from J, leaving 15 bases between. The chain's CDR3 is CASTRDRSYYGYTF. The CDR3 DNA is TGTGCCAGTACCAGGGACCGCTCCTACTATGGCTACACCTTC.

This clonotype was counted ten times or more. The rearrangement uses TRBV9 and TRBJ1-6; 9 bases match TRBD1. CDR3 length equals 14 residues. Trimming at V came to 3 bases and at J to 6 bases, leaving 1 base not matched to a gene. Germline CDR1 and CDR2: SGDLS and YYNGEE. The CDR3 sequence: CASSGTGVNSPLHF. Here the CDR3 DNA reads TGTGCCAGCAGCGGGACAGGGGTTAATTCACCCCTCCACTTT.

Ten or more counts support this clonotype. This chain joins TRBV7-2 and TRBJ2-2; D is ambiguous. The CDR3 sequence is 15 residues long. Germline values: CDR1 SGHTA, CDR2 FQGNSA. V lost 5 bases and J 7 bases, leaving 17 bases between the germline ends. CDR3 sequence (DNA): TGTGCCAGCAGCCCAACGACACCCATGGGCGGGGAGCTGTTTTTT. Protein sequence: CASSPTTPMGGELFF.

This clonotype was seen just once. The chain carries TRBV2 and TRBJ1-5; TRBD1 matches 7 bases. The CDR3 sequence is 13 residues long. Germline V lookup: CDR1 SNHLY, CDR2 FYNNEI. In nucleotides, the CDR3 is TGTGCTCAGCCGGGACAGCGCAATCAGCCCCAGCATTTT. It codes for CAQPGQRNQPQHF.

Many counts were recorded for this clonotype. The gene calls are TRBV7-2 and TRBJ1-2; perhaps TRBD1 as D (5 bases). V lost 4 bases to trimming and J lost 2 bases, with 14 bases between them. This CDR3 has 15 amino acids. Looked up from germline, CDR1 is SGHTA and CDR2 is FQGNSA. The CDR3 bases are TGTGCCAGCAGCTCGCCTGGCGGGGGAAACTATGGCTACACCTTC. The encoded protein is CASSSPGGGNYGYTF.

The V call is TRBV7-9, the J call TRBJ2-5, with 7 positions matching TRBD2. The CDR3 totals 15 residues. CDR1 is SEHNR, CDR2 FQNEAQ, per germline (reference sequence). Trimming removed 1 base from V and 1 base from J; junction bases left unmatched: 3. CDR3 residues: CASSLVWGGQETQYF. CDR3 nucleotides: TGTGCCAGCAGCTTAGTTTGGGGGGGCCAAGAGACCCAGTACTTC.

The CDR3 is CASSRADPGRGANYGYTF. The CDR3 DNA sequence: TGTGCCAGCAGCCGTGCGGATCCGGGACGAGGAGCTAACTATGGCTACACCTTC. The genes are TRBV5-5 and TRBJ1-2, with D possibly being TRBD1 (5 bases). V was pared by 4 bases and J by 0 bases, with 22 bases between. Germline-derived CDR1 and CDR2 are SGHKS and YYEKEE (reference sequence). The CDR3 is made up of 18 amino acids.

In regard to this clonotype: One end of the junction does not line up with germline, which may come from a read error. CDR3 nucleotide sequence: TGTGCCGGCAGCTTCTCCGGGGTAAACACCATATATTTT. Its translation: CAGSFSGVNTIYF. The genes are TRBV5-4 and TRBJ1-3; D is unresolved. CDR1 SGHNT and CDR2 YYREEE come from the germline V gene (reference sequence). CDR3 size: 13 residues.

The chain carries TRBV29-1 and TRBJ2-3; tentatively, D is TRBD1 (6 bases). Trimming pared 6 bases from V and 12 bases from J, leaving 13 bases between. The CDR3 totals 10 residues. Germline assignment: CDR1 SQVTM and CDR2 ANQGSEA. The CDR3 is CSVGPGQQYF. The CDR3 nucleotides are TGCAGCGTGGGACCGGGACAACAGTATTTT.

This clonotype was recorded at least ten times. V is TRBV2 and J is TRBJ1-2; D is unclear. V lost 7 bases and J 8 bases, leaving 20 bases between the germline ends. Germline V CDR1 and CDR2: SNHLY, FYNNEI. There are 14 residues in the CDR3. The chain's CDR3 is CASTHTRQTLGYTF. In DNA form, the CDR3 reads TGTGCCAGCACCCACACCCGGCAGACTTTGGGCTACACCTTC.

The chain has TRBV5-6 and TRBJ2-7; no firm D call. CDR1 SGHDT and CDR2 YYEEEE come from the germline V gene. The CDR3 is 15 residues long. Deletions cut 3 bases from V and 2 bases from J, with 15 bases between. Written as DNA, the CDR3 is TGTGCCAGCAGCTCTCCTTGGGTCACACCCTACGAGCAGTACTTC. Translating it yields CASSSPWVTPYEQYF.

This clonotype turned up a few times. This rearrangement joins TRBV5-8 to TRBJ2-7, with D unclear. V was cut by 4 bases and J by 2 bases, with 19 bases left in between. This CDR3 comprises 16 residues. CDR1 and CDR2 (germline): SGHTS, YDEGEE. The CDR3 sequence: CASSTHPGLHTYEQYF. In DNA, the CDR3 is TGTGCCAGCAGCACCCACCCAGGCCTCCACACCTACGAGCAGTACTTC.

This clonotype was recorded only once. The genes are TRBV15 and TRBJ1-4; tentative D call: TRBD1 (5 bases). CDR1 is LNHNV, CDR2 YYDKDF, per germline (reference sequence). The CDR3 has 14 amino acids. V was clipped by 4 bases and J by 8 bases, with 14 bases between them. The CDR3 sequence is CATSTPRAGEKLFF. The DNA of the CDR3 is TGTGCCACCAGCACACCTCGGGCAGGGGAAAAACTGTTTTTT.

This clonotype was observed many times. The V call is TRBV10-3, the J call TRBJ2-5; 7 positions agree with TRBD1. The germline V gene encodes CDR1 ENHRY and CDR2 SYGVKD. The CDR3 sequence is 14 residues long. V was pared by 11 bases and J by 5 bases, with 14 bases of the junction left unmatched. The CDR3 region has the DNA TGTGCCGCCGCGGACAGGAATCAGGGGGAGACCCAGTACTTC. Translation gives CAAADRNQGETQYF.

CDR3 loop: CASRGDREVNEQYF. The CDR3 nucleotides are TGCGCCAGCAGAGGGGACAGGGAAGTGAACGAGCAGTACTTC. J is TRBJ2-7 and V is TRBV10-1; 9 bases fit TRBD1. CDR1 and CDR2 (germline): WNHNN, SYGVQD (reference sequence). V shed 6 bases, J shed 5 bases, and the junction held 8 bases outside the gene matches. This CDR3 has 14 amino acids.

This clonotype appeared many times. V usage is TRBV24-1 and J usage is TRBJ2-7, with D perhaps TRBD2 (5 bases). The V and J ends lost 5 bases and 2 bases respectively, with 12 bases between them. CDR1 and CDR2 (germline): KGHDR, SFDVKD. The CDR3 has 14 residues. The DNA of the CDR3 is TGTGCCACCAGTGCTGACTATAGTCCCTACGAGCAGTACTTC. This encodes CATSADYSPYEQYF.

The sample holds one count of this clonotype. The V call is TRBV25-1, the J call TRBJ1-6; 8 positions agree with TRBD1. The V gene end was trimmed by 6 bases and the J gene end by 3 bases; junction bases not matched to a gene: 13. CDR3 length: 18 amino acids. Germline values: CDR1 MGHDK, CDR2 SYGVNS. The CDR3 reads CASSTRAQGAIYNSPLHF. The CDR3 DNA reads as TGTGCCAGCAGCACCCGTGCCCAGGGGGCCATCTATAATTCACCCCTCCACTTT.